These 25 T cell receptor beta chains were sequenced from one sample in a study of PD-L1 blockade in urothelial cancer. TCRdb's copy holds only in-frame clones and misses some; the assay was immunoSEQ multiplex PCR. The sample includes about 87,000 clones, roughly 90% of them seen just once. The time point: pretreatment peripheral blood. Specimen: PBMCs, collected around atezolizumab (anti-PD-L1) treatment. The origin of the receptors is an elderly woman with urothelial cancer.

This sequence joins TRBV5-4 and TRBJ2-7; D is perhaps TRBD1 (6 bases). CDR3 size: 17 residues. CDR1 SGHNT and CDR2 YYREEE come from the germline V gene (reference sequence). The germline V and J ends were trimmed by 3 bases and 0 bases, with 19 bases remaining between them. CDR3: CASSYRPRGGASYEQYF. The CDR3 DNA sequence: TGTGCCAGCAGCTACCGACCGAGAGGGGGTGCCTCCTACGAGCAGTACTTC.

This chain uses TRBV9 with TRBJ2-7; D perhaps matches TRBD2 (6 bases). V lost 6 bases and J lost 3, with 16 bases in between. Germline CDR1 reads SGDLS; CDR2 reads YYNGEE. This CDR3 comprises 14 residues. The CDR3 DNA sequence: TGTGCCAGCACCCCGGGCGGGACCGACTACGAGCAGTACTTC. Translating it yields CASTPGGTDYEQYF.

A single count supports this clone. The chain employs TRBV30 and TRBJ2-5; possible D gene TRBD1, 5 bases. CDR1 and CDR2 (germline): GTSNPN, SVGIG (reference sequence). The V end lost 1 base, the J end lost 4 bases, and 10 bases lay between the germline ends. The CDR3 totals 13 residues. This chain's CDR3 is CAWSGVRGETQYF. For the CDR3, the DNA is TGTGCCTGGAGTGGGGTTAGGGGAGAGACCCAGTACTTC.

To note about this clone: One junction end disagrees with the germline gene, perhaps due to a read error. The J gene is TRBJ2-1, the V gene TRBV7-2; D gene uncertain. CDR1 and CDR2 from the germline V gene are SGHTA and FQGNSA. The CDR3 length is 15 residues. DNA for the CDR3: TGTGCCAGCAGGTTAGCCCTGAGCTCCTACAATGAGCAGTTCTTC. It is translated as CASRLALSSYNEQFF.

The chain combines TRBV5-1 with TRBJ2-1, with TRBD2 matching over 15 bases. J was trimmed by 8 bases and V by 5 bases; bases with no gene match: 5. CDR1 is SGHRS, CDR2 YFSETQ, per germline. The CDR3 contains 15 residues. The CDR3 sequence: CASSPGLAGGDEQFF. In nucleotides, the CDR3 is TGCGCCAGCAGTCCGGGACTAGCGGGAGGCGATGAGCAGTTCTTC.

The chain couples TRBV7-3 to TRBJ2-5; D call uncertain. In germline, CDR1 is SGHTA, CDR2 FQGTGA. Deletions cut 3 bases from V and 4 bases from J, with 15 bases between. This CDR3 region has 15 residues. DNA for the CDR3: TGTGCCAGCAGCTTGAGCATCGGTGCCTCAGAGACCCAGTACTTC. It yields the protein CASSLSIGASETQYF.

This rearrangement joins TRBV14 to TRBJ1-2; D unclear. The CDR3 covers 13 residues. V was clipped by 2 bases and J by 13 bases, with 17 bases between them. Germline CDR1 SGHDN, CDR2 FVKESK. The DNA of the CDR3 is TGTGCCAGCAGCCAATTTCCCTGGGAGAGGGTCACCTTC. Translation: CASSQFPWERVTF.

The chain has TRBV9 and TRBJ1-3; tentative D call: TRBD1 (5 bases). This CDR3 spans 16 amino acids. Trimming removed 3 bases from V and 2 bases from J, with 15 bases in between. CDR1 and CDR2 from the germline V gene are SGDLS and YYNGEE. DNA for the CDR3: TGTGCCAGCAGCGCCGCAGGGCAACAAGCTGGAAACACCATATATTTT. Translation gives CASSAAGQQAGNTIYF.

V and J are TRBV5-1 and TRBJ1-3; D is undetermined. From germline, CDR1 is SGHRS and CDR2 YFSETQ. The CDR3 runs to 15 residues. Deletions cut 2 bases from V and 4 bases from J, with 13 bases between. DNA for the CDR3: TGCGCCAGCAGCTTTGGAGGGTCCACGGGAAACACCATATATTTT. Protein sequence: CASSFGGSTGNTIYF.

This clone appeared once. J is TRBJ2-7 and V is TRBV19, with a weak D call TRBD1 (5 bases). The CDR3 length is 16 residues. Germline CDR1 LNHDA, CDR2 SQIVND (reference sequence). Trimming shortened V by 5 bases and J by 0 bases, and 17 bases separated the two germline ends. As DNA, the CDR3 is TGTGCCAGTAGTCCTTTCGCCCAGGGCATCTCCTACGAGCAGTACTTC. Translating it yields CASSPFAQGISYEQYF.

The CDR3 loop is CASSDHRENYGYTF. The CDR3 coding sequence is TGCGCCAGCAGTGATCACAGGGAGAACTATGGCTACACCTTC. This rearrangement joins TRBV10-2 to TRBJ1-2; a weak D match, TRBD1 (6 bases). Trimming removed 3 bases from V and 2 bases from J, with 10 bases in between. Germline loops: CDR1 WSHSY, CDR2 SAAADI. CDR3 length: 14 amino acids.

The chain couples TRBV13 to TRBJ2-3; no clear D. The germline V gene has CDR1 PRHDT and CDR2 FYEKMQ (reference sequence). The V and J ends lost 2 bases and 0 bases respectively, with 9 bases between them. The CDR3 totals 15 residues. The CDR3 DNA reads TGTGCCAGCAGCTTAATTACAGTGAGCACAGATACGCAGTATTTT. As protein: CASSLITVSTDTQYF. The full variable domain, its missing parts supplied by reference TRBV13 and TRBJ2-3, is AAGVIQSPRHLIKEKRETATLKCYPIPRHDTVYWYQQGPGQDPQFLISFYEKMQSDKGSIPDRFSAQQFSDYHSELNMSSLELGDSALYFCASSLITVSTDTQYFGPGTRLTVL.

The CDR3 sequence is CASSPTLQLANEQYF. The CDR3 bases are TGTGCCAGCAGCCCCACACTCCAACTAGCGAACGAGCAGTACTTC. The chain combines TRBV9 with TRBJ2-7, with TRBD2 identical over 7 bases. The CDR3 contains 15 residues. Germline V gives CDR1 SGDLS, CDR2 YYNGEE. V lost 4 bases, J lost 5 bases, and 12 bases stayed unmatched.

The rearrangement uses TRBV6-1 and TRBJ2-3; TRBD1 matches 7 bases. The germline CDR1 and CDR2 sequences are MNHNS and SASEGT. CDR3 length equals 15 residues. J was trimmed by 6 bases and V by 6 bases; bases with no gene match: 12. DNA of the CDR3: TGTGCCAGCAGGAAAACCGACAGGGAATGGGATACGCAGTATTTT. This encodes CASRKTDREWDTQYF.

The chain is built from TRBV15 and TRBJ2-3, with 14 nucleotides matching TRBD2. V lost 1 base to trimming and J lost 3 bases; unmatched junction nucleotides: 3. CDR3 length: 17 amino acids. Germline loops: CDR1 LNHNV, CDR2 YYDKDF (reference sequence). In DNA form, the CDR3 reads TGTGCCACCAGCAGAGTTGGGACTAGCGGGAGAACAGATACGCAGTATTTT. Translated: CATSRVGTSGRTDTQYF.

A few counts support this clone. The rearrangement uses TRBV5-6 and TRBJ2-7, with D possibly matching TRBD1 (6 bases). The CDR3 runs 14 residues. The V gene lost 0 bases and the J gene lost 3 bases, with 10 bases spanning the gap. The germline V gene has CDR1 SGHDT and CDR2 YYEEEE. CDR3 protein: CASSLGQGNYEQYF. Here the CDR3 DNA reads TGTGCCAGCAGCTTGGGGCAGGGGAACTACGAGCAGTACTTC.

The chain recombines TRBV5-6 with TRBJ2-3, with 7 positions matching TRBD2. Per germline, CDR1 SGHDT and CDR2 YYEEEE. Trimming took 2 bases from V and 3 from J; bases not matched to a gene: 6. The CDR3 has 15 residues. CDR3 bases: TGTGCCAGCAGCTTTGGAGCGGGGACTACAGATACGCAGTATTTT. This sequence encodes CASSFGAGTTDTQYF. The variable domain in full, with the rest retrieved from reference TRBV5-6 and TRBJ2-3, is DAGVTQSPTHLIKTRGQQVTLRCSPKSGHDTVSWYQQALGQGPQFIFQYYEEEERQRGNFPDRFSGHQFPNYSSELNVNALLLGDSALYLCASSFGAGTTDTQYFGPGTRLTVL.

This clone was counted once. The chain carries TRBV27 and TRBJ2-7, with a tentative D call TRBD2 (6 bases). V lost 6 bases and J lost 7, with 10 bases in between. This CDR3 spans 11 amino acids. Germline values: CDR1 MNHEY, CDR2 SMNVEV (reference sequence). The CDR3 DNA sequence: TGTGCCAGCAGGGCTCGGGGGGAGCAGTACTTC. It encodes CASRARGEQYF.

The chain is built from TRBV13 and TRBJ2-5, with 9 bases that match TRBD2. From germline, CDR1 is PRHDT and CDR2 FYEKMQ (reference sequence). Trimming took 1 base from V and 4 from J; bases not matched to a gene: 7. The CDR3 extends over 16 amino acids. CDR3 loop: CASSLVGREGRETQYF. DNA for the CDR3: TGTGCCAGCAGCTTAGTAGGGCGGGAGGGCCGAGAGACCCAGTACTTC. Variable domain in full (rest from reference TRBV13 and TRBJ2-5): AAGVIQSPRHLIKEKRETATLKCYPIPRHDTVYWYQQGPGQDPQFLISFYEKMQSDKGSIPDRFSAQQFSDYHSELNMSSLELGDSALYFCASSLVGREGRETQYFGPGTRLLVL.

This chain uses TRBV19 with TRBJ2-7; perhaps TRBD1 as D (5 bases). Germline loops: CDR1 LNHDA, CDR2 SQIVND (reference sequence). The CDR3 loop spans 14 amino acids. V dropped 3 bases and J dropped 0 bases, with 9 bases sitting between them. CDR3 DNA: TGTGCCAGTAGTATCCAGGGTCTCTCCTACGAGCAGTACTTC. Its translation is CASSIQGLSYEQYF.

The CDR3 DNA reads as TGTGCCAGCAGCCAACAGGGCACTAATGAAAAACTGTTTTTT. Amino acids: CASSQQGTNEKLFF. The chain employs TRBV28 and TRBJ1-4; maybe TRBD1 (6 bases). Germline-derived CDR1 and CDR2 are MDHEN and SYDVKM. The CDR3 is 14 residues long. Trimming took 6 bases from V and 2 from J, leaving 10 bases between them.

With respect to this clone: A junction end diverges from the germline sequence, so it may reflect a read error. The rearrangement joins TRBV7-9 to TRBJ2-3, with 7 positions matching TRBD1. CDR3 length: 14 residues. In germline, CDR1 is SEHNR, CDR2 FQNEAQ (reference sequence). The CDR3 DNA reads TGTGCCAGCAGCTTTGGACAGGCGACAGGTACGCAGTATTTT. Its translation is CASSFGQATGTQYF.

This clone was counted once. V usage is TRBV18 and J usage is TRBJ1-3, with 7 nucleotides matching TRBD1. CDR1 KGHSH and CDR2 LQKENI come from the germline V gene. The CDR3 extends over 16 amino acids. Trimming took 5 bases from V and 4 from J; bases not matched to a gene: 11. The CDR3 spells CASSMRQGEGGNTIYF. The DNA for the CDR3 is TGTGCCAGCTCAATGCGACAGGGAGAAGGGGGAAACACCATATATTTT.

V gene TRBV2 combines with J gene TRBJ2-7; tentatively, D is TRBD1 (6 bases). The CDR3 runs 15 residues. The germline V gene has CDR1 SNHLY and CDR2 FYNNEI. The V and J ends lost 3 bases and 0 bases respectively, with 12 bases between them. The CDR3 sequence is CASSEGALSSYEQYF. In DNA form, the CDR3 reads TGTGCCAGCAGTGAGGGGGCGCTCAGCTCCTACGAGCAGTACTTC. The variable domain in full, completed from reference TRBV2 and TRBJ2-7, reads EPEVTQTPSHQVTQMGQEVILRCVPISNHLYFYWYRQILGQKVEFLVSFYNNEISEKSEIFDDQFSVERPDGSNFTLKIRSTKLEDSAMYFCASSEGALSSYEQYFGPGTRLTVT.

This chain connects TRBV6-1 to TRBJ1-2; the match to TRBD1 covers 8 bases. CDR1 is MNHNS, CDR2 SASEGT, per germline. The CDR3 totals 15 residues. Trimming at V came to 5 bases and at J to 3 bases, leaving 8 bases not matched to a gene. CDR3 region: CASSWDRRGDYGYTF. CDR3 in DNA: TGTGCCAGCAGTTGGGACAGGAGAGGCGACTATGGCTACACCTTC.